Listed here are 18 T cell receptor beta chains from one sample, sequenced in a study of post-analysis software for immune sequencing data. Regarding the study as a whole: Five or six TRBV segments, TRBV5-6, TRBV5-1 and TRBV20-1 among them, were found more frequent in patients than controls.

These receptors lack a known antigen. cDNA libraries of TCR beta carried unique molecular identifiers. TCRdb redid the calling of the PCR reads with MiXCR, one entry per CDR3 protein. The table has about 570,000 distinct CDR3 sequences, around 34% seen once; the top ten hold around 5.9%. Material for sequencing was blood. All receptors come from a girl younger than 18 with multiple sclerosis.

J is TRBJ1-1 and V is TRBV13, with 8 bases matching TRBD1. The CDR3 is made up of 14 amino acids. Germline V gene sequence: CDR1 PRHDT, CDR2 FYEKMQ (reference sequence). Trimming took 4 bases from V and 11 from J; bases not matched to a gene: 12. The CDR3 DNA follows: TGTGCCAGCAGCTCGAAAGGACAGGGTTGGGGCGCTTTCTTT. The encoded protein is CASSSKGQGWGAFF.

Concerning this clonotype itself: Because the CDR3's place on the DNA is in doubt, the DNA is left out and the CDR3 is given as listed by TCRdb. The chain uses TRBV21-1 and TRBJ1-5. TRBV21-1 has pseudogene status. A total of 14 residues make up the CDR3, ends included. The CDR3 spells CASSLYDCNQPQHF.

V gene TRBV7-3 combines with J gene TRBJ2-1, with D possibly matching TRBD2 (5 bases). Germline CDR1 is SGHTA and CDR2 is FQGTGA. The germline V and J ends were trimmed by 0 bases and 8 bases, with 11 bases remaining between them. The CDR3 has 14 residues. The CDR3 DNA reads TGTGCCAGCAGCTTAACGTCCCTAGCCGATGAGCAGTTCTTC. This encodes CASSLTSLADEQFF.

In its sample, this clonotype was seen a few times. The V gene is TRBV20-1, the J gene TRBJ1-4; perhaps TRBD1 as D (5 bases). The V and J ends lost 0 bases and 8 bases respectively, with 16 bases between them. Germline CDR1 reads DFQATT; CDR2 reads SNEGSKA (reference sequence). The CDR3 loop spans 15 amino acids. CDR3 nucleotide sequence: TGCAGTGCTAGAGATCAACGGGTGGCAGGGGAAAAACTGTTTTTT. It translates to CSARDQRVAGEKLFF.

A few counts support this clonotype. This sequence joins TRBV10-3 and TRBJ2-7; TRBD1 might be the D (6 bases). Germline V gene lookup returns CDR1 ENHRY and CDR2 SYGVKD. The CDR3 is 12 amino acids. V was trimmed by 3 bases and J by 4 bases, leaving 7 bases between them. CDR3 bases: TGTGCCATCAGTGACCAGGGGTACGAGCAGTACTTC. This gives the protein CAISDQGYEQYF.

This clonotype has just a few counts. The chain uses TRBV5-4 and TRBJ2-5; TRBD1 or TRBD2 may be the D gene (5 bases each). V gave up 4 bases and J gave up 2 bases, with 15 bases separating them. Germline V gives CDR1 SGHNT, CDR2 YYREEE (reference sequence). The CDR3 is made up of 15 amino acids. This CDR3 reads CASSPRQGVQETQYF. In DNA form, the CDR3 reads TGTGCCAGCAGCCCTAGGCAGGGAGTACAAGAGACCCAGTACTTC.

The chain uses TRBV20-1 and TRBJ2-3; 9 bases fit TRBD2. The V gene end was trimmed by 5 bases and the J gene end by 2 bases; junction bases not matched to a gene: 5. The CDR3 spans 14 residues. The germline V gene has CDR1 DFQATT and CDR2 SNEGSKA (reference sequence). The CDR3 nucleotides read TGCAGTGCTTTGAAGCGGGGGGCCACAGATACGCAGTATTTT. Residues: CSALKRGATDTQYF.

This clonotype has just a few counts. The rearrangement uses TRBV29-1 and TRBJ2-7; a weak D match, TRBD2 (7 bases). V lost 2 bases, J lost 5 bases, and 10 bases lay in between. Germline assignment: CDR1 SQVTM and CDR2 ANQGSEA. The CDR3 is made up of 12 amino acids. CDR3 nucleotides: TGCAGCGTTGAAAAGGGGGGGAACGAGCAGTACTTC. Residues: CSVEKGGNEQYF.

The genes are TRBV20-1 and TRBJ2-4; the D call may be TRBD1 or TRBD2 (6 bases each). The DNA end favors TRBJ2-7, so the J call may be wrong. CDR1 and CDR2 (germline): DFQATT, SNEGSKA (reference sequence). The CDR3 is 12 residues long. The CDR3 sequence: CSQGLGGSEQYF. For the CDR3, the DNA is TGCAGTCAGGGACTGGGGGGCAGCGAGCAGTACTTC.

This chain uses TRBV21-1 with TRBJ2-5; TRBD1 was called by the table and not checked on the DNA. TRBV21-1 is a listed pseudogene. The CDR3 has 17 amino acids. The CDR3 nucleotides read TGTGCCAGCAGCGCGGCGGGTCCCCTTCGAGATCGCAAGACCCAGTACTTC. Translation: CASSAAGPLRDRKTQYF.

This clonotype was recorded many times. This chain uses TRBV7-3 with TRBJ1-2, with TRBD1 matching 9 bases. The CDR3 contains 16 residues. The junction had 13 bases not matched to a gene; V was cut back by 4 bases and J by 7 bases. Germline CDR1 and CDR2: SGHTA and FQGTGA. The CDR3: CASSWTGQGRIGGYTF. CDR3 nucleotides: TGTGCCAGCAGCTGGACGGGACAGGGAAGGATTGGTGGCTACACCTTC.

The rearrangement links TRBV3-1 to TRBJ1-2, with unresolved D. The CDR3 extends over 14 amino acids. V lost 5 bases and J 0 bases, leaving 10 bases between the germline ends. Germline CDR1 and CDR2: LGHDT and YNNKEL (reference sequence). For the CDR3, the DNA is TGTGCCAGCAGCAACAGATCAGCTAACTATGGCTACACCTTC. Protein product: CASSNRSANYGYTF.

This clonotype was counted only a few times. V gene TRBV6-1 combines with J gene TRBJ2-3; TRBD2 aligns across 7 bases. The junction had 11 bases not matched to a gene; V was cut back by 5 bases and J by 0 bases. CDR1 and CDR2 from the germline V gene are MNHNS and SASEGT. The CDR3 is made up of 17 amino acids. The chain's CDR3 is CASSYSPSLASTDTQYF. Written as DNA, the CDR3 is TGTGCCAGCAGTTACAGCCCATCACTAGCGAGCACAGATACGCAGTATTTT.

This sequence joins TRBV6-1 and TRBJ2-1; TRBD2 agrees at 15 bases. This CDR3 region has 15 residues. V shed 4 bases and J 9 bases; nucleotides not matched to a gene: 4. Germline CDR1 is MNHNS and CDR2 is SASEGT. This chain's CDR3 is CASSGTSGGAREQFF. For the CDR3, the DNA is TGTGCCAGCAGTGGGACTAGCGGGGGGGCCCGTGAGCAGTTCTTC.

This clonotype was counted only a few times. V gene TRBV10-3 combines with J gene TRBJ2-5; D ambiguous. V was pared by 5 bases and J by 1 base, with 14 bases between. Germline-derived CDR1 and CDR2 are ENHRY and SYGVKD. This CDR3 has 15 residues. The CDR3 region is CAISPHSDIQETQYF. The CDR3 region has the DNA TGTGCCATCAGTCCTCATTCCGACATCCAAGAGACCCAGTACTTC.

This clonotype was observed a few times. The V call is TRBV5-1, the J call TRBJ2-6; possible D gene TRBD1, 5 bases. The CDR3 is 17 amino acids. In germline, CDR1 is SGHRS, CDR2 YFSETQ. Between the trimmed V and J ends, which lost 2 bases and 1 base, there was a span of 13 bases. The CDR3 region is CASSLDRGLSGANVLTF. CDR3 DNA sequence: TGCGCCAGCAGCTTAGACAGAGGCCTTTCTGGGGCCAACGTCCTGACTTTC.

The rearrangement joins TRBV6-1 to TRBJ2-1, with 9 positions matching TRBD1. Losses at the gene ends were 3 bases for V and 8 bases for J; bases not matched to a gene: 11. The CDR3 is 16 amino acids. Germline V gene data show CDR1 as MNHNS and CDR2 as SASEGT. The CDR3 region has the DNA TGTGCCAGCAGTGACACAGGGGGCAGGTATATGTATGAGCAGTTCTTC. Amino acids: CASSDTGGRYMYEQFF.

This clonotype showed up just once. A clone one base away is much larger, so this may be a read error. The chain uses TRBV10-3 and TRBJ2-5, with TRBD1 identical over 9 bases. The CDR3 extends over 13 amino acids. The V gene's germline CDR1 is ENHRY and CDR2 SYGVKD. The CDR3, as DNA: TGTGCCATCACTAGGGACAGGGAAGAGACCCCGTACTTC. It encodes CAITRDREETPYF.